These T cell receptor beta chains were read from a single sample in a study of Tregs in tolerant kidney transplant recipients. Assay used: immunoSEQ multiplex PCR; TCRdb lists only in-frame clones, some missing. Found here are about 240,000 clones, about 86% of them singletons; the top ten hold approximately 0.69%. The sample was CD4+ T cells from blood. These receptor sequences come from a human donor in good health. CDR3s include the opening cysteine and the closing phenylalanine or tryptophan. The D gene is left open where the match is weak. The size of a clone is reported for some rows only, either as once, few or many, or as a class for expanded clones.

CDR3nt: TGTGCCAGCAGGGGACACTATAAATCCTACGAGCAGTACTTC
CDR3aa: CASRGHYKSYEQYF
abundance: -
v_gene: TRBV28
j_gene: TRBJ2-7
len: 14
d_gene: -

CDR3nt: TGTGCCAGCAGCCTTTTCTCGGCGGGGAATGAGCAGTTCTTC
CDR3aa: CASSLFSAGNEQFF
abundance: -
v_gene: TRBV11-2
j_gene: TRBJ2-1
len: 14
d_gene: -

CDR3nt: TGTGCCAGCTCCACAGGGGTTCAGCCCCAGCATTTT
CDR3aa: CASSTGVQPQHF
abundance: -
v_gene: TRBV18
j_gene: TRBJ1-5
len: 12
d_gene: TRBD1

CDR3nt: TGTGCCATCAGTGAGAAGGCGTTGGGGAGCCAAGAGACCCAGTACTTC
CDR3aa: CAISEKALGSQETQYF
abundance: once
v_gene: TRBV10-3
j_gene: TRBJ2-5
len: 16
d_gene: -

CDR3nt: TGTGCCAGCAGGCCCCGAGGGGGGGGACTCCTTCTACCCTACGAGCAGTACTTC
CDR3aa: CASRPRGGGLLLPYEQYF
abundance: -
v_gene: TRBV5-6
j_gene: TRBJ2-7
len: 18
d_gene: -

CDR3nt: TGTGCCACCAGCAGGAGGGGGAAGACTGAAGCTTTCTTT
CDR3aa: CATSRRGKTEAFF
abundance: -
v_gene: TRBV15
j_gene: TRBJ1-1
len: 13
d_gene: -

CDR3nt: TGTGCCAGCAGCCCAGGGAGGGCCCTCGGAGAGACCCAGTACTTC
CDR3aa: CASSPGRALGETQYF
abundance: -
v_gene: TRBV6-4
j_gene: TRBJ2-5
len: 15
d_gene: TRBD2

CDR3nt: TGTGCCAGCAGCACGGGGACTAGCGGGAACACCGGGGAGCTGTTTTTT
CDR3aa: CASSTGTSGNTGELFF
abundance: -
v_gene: TRBV5-4
j_gene: TRBJ2-2
len: 16
d_gene: TRBD2

CDR3nt: TGTGCCAGCAGTGCGACGGCGTTCACTGAAGCTTTCTTT
CDR3aa: CASSATAFTEAFF
abundance: -
v_gene: TRBV6-4
j_gene: TRBJ1-1
len: 13
d_gene: -

CDR3nt: TGTGCCAGCAGCCCAATAAAGGGACGAACTGCTATTTGGGGCTACACCTTC
CDR3aa: CASSPIKGRTAIWGYTF
abundance: -
v_gene: TRBV11-2
j_gene: TRBJ1-2
len: 17
d_gene: -

CDR3nt: TGTGCCAGCAGTTACTCCGGGTGGCAGCATGAGCAGTTCTTC
CDR3aa: CASSYSGWQHEQFF
abundance: -
v_gene: TRBV6-5
j_gene: TRBJ2-1
len: 14
d_gene: -

CDR3nt: TGCGCCAGCAGCTTGAGGGACAGGGGTTTAGAGCAGTACTTC
CDR3aa: CASSLRDRGLEQYF
abundance: -
v_gene: TRBV5-1
j_gene: TRBJ2-7
len: 14
d_gene: TRBD1

CDR3nt: TGCAGCGTTCAAACAGATACAACTAATGAAAAACTGTTTTTT
CDR3aa: CSVQTDTTNEKLFF
abundance: -
v_gene: TRBV29-1
j_gene: TRBJ1-4
len: 14
d_gene: -

CDR3nt: TGTGCCAGCTCACCACCGGTTGGAACTGGAAACACCATATATTTT
CDR3aa: CASSPPVGTGNTIYF
abundance: -
v_gene: TRBV18
j_gene: TRBJ1-3
len: 15
d_gene: -

CDR3nt: TGCAGTGTCGGGGGGAACACTGAAGCTTTCTTT
CDR3aa: CSVGGNTEAFF
abundance: -
v_gene: TRBV20-1
j_gene: TRBJ1-1
len: 11
d_gene: -

CDR3nt: TGTGCCAGCAGCGTCTCACTCACAGATACGCAGTATTTT
CDR3aa: CASSVSLTDTQYF
abundance: -
v_gene: TRBV9
j_gene: TRBJ2-3
len: 13
d_gene: -

CDR3nt: TGCAGTGCTACCTTACAAGAGACCCAGTACTTC
CDR3aa: CSATLQETQYF
abundance: -
v_gene: TRBV20-1
j_gene: TRBJ2-5
len: 11
d_gene: -

CDR3nt: TGTGCCAGCAGCTCCTACACAGATACGCAGTATTTT
CDR3aa: CASSSYTDTQYF
abundance: -
v_gene: TRBV11-2
j_gene: TRBJ2-3
len: 12
d_gene: -

CDR3nt: TGTGCCAGCAGCCGTACGGGTAGTAATGAAAAACTGTTTTTT
CDR3aa: CASSRTGSNEKLFF
abundance: -
v_gene: TRBV6-1
j_gene: TRBJ1-4
len: 14
d_gene: -

CDR3nt: TGTGCCAGCAGTGAATCCCTGGACCCAAAACTGTTTTTT
CDR3aa: CASSESLDPKLFF
abundance: -
v_gene: TRBV2
j_gene: TRBJ1-4
len: 13
d_gene: -

CDR3nt: TGTGCCAGCAGCTTGAAGCACAGGCTGGCGGGCTACACCTTC
CDR3aa: CASSLKHRLAGYTF
abundance: few
v_gene: TRBV5-6
j_gene: TRBJ1-2
len: 14
d_gene: -

CDR3nt: TGTGCCAGCAGAGGAGGGACTAGCGGGCCCGGGGAGCTGTTTTTT
CDR3aa: CASRGGTSGPGELFF
abundance: -
v_gene: TRBV7-8
j_gene: TRBJ2-2
len: 15
d_gene: TRBD2

CDR3nt: TGTGCCAGCAGCTTTGACGGGGGCGGCGAGCAGTTCTTC
CDR3aa: CASSFDGGGEQFF
abundance: -
v_gene: TRBV11-3
j_gene: TRBJ2-1
len: 13
d_gene: -

CDR3nt: TGCAGCGTTCGGGCTAGCGGTGGCACGGATACGCAGTATTTT
CDR3aa: CSVRASGGTDTQYF
abundance: -
v_gene: TRBV29-1
j_gene: TRBJ2-3
len: 14
d_gene: TRBD2

CDR3nt: TGTGCCAGCTCACCAGTTACGGGTTATAATTCACCCCTCCACTTT
CDR3aa: CASSPVTGYNSPLHF
abundance: -
v_gene: TRBV18
j_gene: TRBJ1-6
len: 15
d_gene: -

CDR3nt: TGTGCCAGTAGTATGTTTTCCCGCAGGAGCTCTGGAAACACCATATATTTT
CDR3aa: CASSMFSRRSSGNTIYF
abundance: once
v_gene: TRBV19
j_gene: TRBJ1-3
len: 17
d_gene: -

CDR3nt: TGCGCCAGCAGCTTGATGGGACAGGGTAACGAGCAGTACTTC
CDR3aa: CASSLMGQGNEQYF
abundance: -
v_gene: TRBV5-1
j_gene: TRBJ2-7
len: 14
d_gene: TRBD1

CDR3nt: TGTGCCAGCAGCTATGGACTAGCGGCCTACAATGAGCAGTTCTTC
CDR3aa: CASSYGLAAYNEQFF
abundance: -
v_gene: TRBV7-8
j_gene: TRBJ2-1
len: 15
d_gene: TRBD2

CDR3nt: TGCGCCAGCAGTGGGCAGGGGGTAGGGTCACCCCTCCACTTT
CDR3aa: CASSGQGVGSPLHF
abundance: -
v_gene: TRBV10-2
j_gene: TRBJ1-6
len: 14
d_gene: TRBD1

CDR3nt: TGTGCCAGCAGGAACTTCTCCTACAATGAGCAGTTCTTC
CDR3aa: CASRNFSYNEQFF
abundance: -
v_gene: TRBV6-1
j_gene: TRBJ2-1
len: 13
d_gene: -

CDR3nt: TGTGCCAGCTCACCGCGGACAGGGACAAAAGCGAACACCGGGGAGCTGTTTTTT
CDR3aa: CASSPRTGTKANTGELFF
abundance: -
v_gene: TRBV18
j_gene: TRBJ2-2
len: 18
d_gene: TRBD1

CDR3nt: TGTGCCAGCAGCGTAACACAGCAGAACACTGAAGCTTTCTTT
CDR3aa: CASSVTQQNTEAFF
abundance: -
v_gene: TRBV9
j_gene: TRBJ1-1
len: 14
d_gene: -

CDR3nt: TGTGCCACCAGCAGAGATAGGGCTAGCGGCCAAGAGACCCAGTACTTC
CDR3aa: CATSRDRASGQETQYF
abundance: few
v_gene: TRBV15
j_gene: TRBJ2-5
len: 16
d_gene: TRBD2

CDR3nt: TGTGCCAGCAGCCAAACTCTAGCAGGCACAGATACGCAGTATTTT
CDR3aa: CASSQTLAGTDTQYF
abundance: -
v_gene: TRBV4-2
j_gene: TRBJ2-3
len: 15
d_gene: -

CDR3nt: TGTGCCAGCAGCCCCGGGGACAGGGGGCCCTACGAGCAGTACTTC
CDR3aa: CASSPGDRGPYEQYF
abundance: -
v_gene: TRBV11-1
j_gene: TRBJ2-7
len: 15
d_gene: TRBD1

CDR3nt: TGCAGCGTTGCCCCCCAGAGAAAAGCTTTCTTT
CDR3aa: CSVAPQRKAFF
abundance: once
v_gene: TRBV29-1
j_gene: TRBJ1-1
len: 11
d_gene: -

CDR3nt: TGCAGTGCTAGTTGGGACGGGACCCAGTACTTC
CDR3aa: CSASWDGTQYF
abundance: -
v_gene: TRBV20-1
j_gene: TRBJ2-5
len: 11
d_gene: -

CDR3nt: TGTGCCAGTAGGGACAGGGACACCGGGGAGCTGTTTTTT
CDR3aa: CASRDRDTGELFF
abundance: -
v_gene: TRBV19
j_gene: TRBJ2-2
len: 13
d_gene: TRBD1

CDR3nt: TGTGCCAGCAGTTACTCGGCCAAAGATACGCAGTATTTT
CDR3aa: CASSYSAKDTQYF
abundance: -
v_gene: TRBV6-5
j_gene: TRBJ2-3
len: 13
d_gene: -

CDR3nt: TGCGCCAGCAGCTCGAGGGGTTCTAACTATGGCTACACCTTC
CDR3aa: CASSSRGSNYGYTF
abundance: few
v_gene: TRBV5-1
j_gene: TRBJ1-2
len: 14
d_gene: -

CDR3nt: TGCGCCAGCAGCTTGGCTGTGGAGACCCAGTACTTC
CDR3aa: CASSLAVETQYF
abundance: -
v_gene: TRBV5-1
j_gene: TRBJ2-5
len: 12
d_gene: -

CDR3nt: TGTGCCAGTAGTACAGACAGGAGCTCCTACGAGCAGTACTTC
CDR3aa: CASSTDRSSYEQYF
abundance: -
v_gene: TRBV19
j_gene: TRBJ2-7
len: 14
d_gene: -

CDR3nt: TGTGCCAGTAGTAAGGGACAGGGTATCTACGAGCAGTACTTC
CDR3aa: CASSKGQGIYEQYF
abundance: -
v_gene: TRBV19
j_gene: TRBJ2-7
len: 14
d_gene: TRBD1

CDR3nt: TGTGCCAGTAGTATAAGCCCCTATGGCTACACCTTC
CDR3aa: CASSISPYGYTF
abundance: -
v_gene: TRBV19
j_gene: TRBJ1-2
len: 12
d_gene: -

CDR3nt: TGTGCCACCAGGCAGGACATTCATAGCAATCAGCCCCAGCATTTT
CDR3aa: CATRQDIHSNQPQHF
abundance: once
v_gene: TRBV10-3
j_gene: TRBJ1-5
len: 15
d_gene: -

CDR3nt: TGTGCCAGCAGTTTAGCGGCTATCGGGTCCCGCGGGTCTCCCCAGCATTTT
CDR3aa: CASSLAAIGSRGSPQHF
abundance: -
v_gene: TRBV7-9
j_gene: TRBJ1-5
len: 17
d_gene: -

CDR3nt: TGCAGCGTGCGCCTTTCGAACACTGAAGCTTTCTTT
CDR3aa: CSVRLSNTEAFF
abundance: -
v_gene: TRBV29-1
j_gene: TRBJ1-1
len: 12
d_gene: -

CDR3nt: TGTGCCAGCAGCTTAGACAGGGCGAGCTACACCTTC
CDR3aa: CASSLDRASYTF
abundance: few
v_gene: TRBV7-9
j_gene: TRBJ1-2
len: 12
d_gene: -

CDR3nt: TGTGCCAGCTCACCAGTTACAGGGGGGTTATTTTCACCCCTCCACTTT
CDR3aa: CASSPVTGGLFSPLHF
abundance: once
v_gene: TRBV18
j_gene: TRBJ1-6
len: 16
d_gene: TRBD1

CDR3nt: TGTGCCAGCAGTGAAGCGAGAACAGGTTACAATGAGCAGTTCTTC
CDR3aa: CASSEARTGYNEQFF
abundance: once
v_gene: TRBV2
j_gene: TRBJ2-1
len: 15
d_gene: -

CDR3nt: TGTGCCAGCAGCTTACCCCAAACAGATACGCAGTATTTT
CDR3aa: CASSLPQTDTQYF
abundance: -
v_gene: TRBV13
j_gene: TRBJ2-3
len: 13
d_gene: -

CDR3nt: TGTGCCAGCAGCTTAGGGACAGGGCCGGCTGGTGAGCAGTACTTC
CDR3aa: CASSLGTGPAGEQYF
abundance: -
v_gene: TRBV7-2
j_gene: TRBJ2-7
len: 15
d_gene: TRBD1

CDR3nt: TGTGCCAGCTCACCTCTGGACAGTAACACTGAAGCTTTCTTT
CDR3aa: CASSPLDSNTEAFF
abundance: -
v_gene: TRBV18
j_gene: TRBJ1-1
len: 14
d_gene: -